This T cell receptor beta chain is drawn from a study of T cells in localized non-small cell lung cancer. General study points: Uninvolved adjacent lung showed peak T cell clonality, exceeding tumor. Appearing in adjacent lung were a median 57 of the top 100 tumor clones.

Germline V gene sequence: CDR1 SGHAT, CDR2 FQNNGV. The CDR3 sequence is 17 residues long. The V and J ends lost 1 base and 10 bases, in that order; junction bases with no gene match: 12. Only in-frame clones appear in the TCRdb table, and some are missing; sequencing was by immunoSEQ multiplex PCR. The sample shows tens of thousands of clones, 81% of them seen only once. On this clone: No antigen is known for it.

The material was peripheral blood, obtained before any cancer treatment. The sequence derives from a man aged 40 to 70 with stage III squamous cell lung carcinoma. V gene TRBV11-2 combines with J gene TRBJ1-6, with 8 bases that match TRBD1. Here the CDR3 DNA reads TGTGCCAGCAGCTTAGCGGGCGATCAGGGGGCAAGGTCACCCCTCCACTTT. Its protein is CASSLAGDQGARSPLHF.